Listed below are T cell receptor beta chains from one sample, sequenced in a study of STAT3 mutations in large granular lymphocyte leukemia. Repertoires were generated with immunoSEQ multiplex PCR, while TCRdb's copy carries only in-frame clones and drops some. This sample has about 8,600 clones, with 85% to 90% found just once. Sequenced sample: peripheral blood mononuclear cells. These receptor sequences come from a man aged 80 or over with T-cell large granular lymphocyte leukemia. Some clones in this sample may be carry-over from other donors' samples. The CDR3 runs from the conserved cysteine through the conserved F or W. The D gene is left open where the match is weak. Part of the rows lack a size; the others show once, few, many or a class for expanded clones.

length: 14
size: NA
D: TRBD1
V: TRBV28
J: TRBJ1-2
DNA: TGTGCCAGCAGCAAGATAAACAGGGGACGAGGCTACACCTTC
CDR3: CASSKINRGRGYTF

length: 11
size: NA
D: NA
V: TRBV19
J: TRBJ2-1
DNA: TGTGCCACTTCCCGTGCGTATAGACAGTTCTTC
CDR3: CATSRAYRQFF

length: 14
size: NA
D: NA
V: TRBV7-9
J: TRBJ1-1
DNA: TGTGCCAGCAGCTTAGGGGGACTGAGCACTGAAGCTTTCTTT
CDR3: CASSLGGLSTEAFF

length: 17
size: NA
D: NA
V: TRBV5-1
J: TRBJ1-2
DNA: TGCGCCAGCAGCTTGGTTGCGGAGGGAGCGACTAACTATGGCTACACCTTC
CDR3: CASSLVAEGATNYGYTF

length: 10
size: NA
D: NA
V: TRBV29-1
J: TRBJ1-1
DNA: TGCAGCGTCGCGGAGAGCGAAGCTTTCTTT
CDR3: CSVAESEAFF

length: 15
size: once
D: NA
V: TRBV19
J: TRBJ1-1
DNA: TGTGCCAGTAGTATTGACAGATCCATGAACACTGAAGCTTTCTTT
CDR3: CASSIDRSMNTEAFF

length: 14
size: NA
D: NA
V: TRBV28
J: TRBJ1-5
DNA: TGTGCCAGCAGTTTTCTTACTAGCAATCAGCCCCAGCATTTT
CDR3: CASSFLTSNQPQHF

length: 15
size: once
D: NA
V: TRBV28
J: TRBJ2-7
DNA: TGTGCCAGCAGTTTATCTGGGGGGCTTACCTACGAGCAGTACTTC
CDR3: CASSLSGGLTYEQYF

length: 15
size: NA
D: TRBD1
V: TRBV5-6
J: TRBJ1-6
DNA: TGTGCCAGCAGCCCGACCGGGACAGGGGTCTCACCCCTCCACTTT
CDR3: CASSPTGTGVSPLHF

length: 13
size: NA
D: NA
V: TRBV29-1
J: TRBJ1-3
DNA: TGCAGCGTTAATGACAGAGCTGGAAACACCATATATTTT
CDR3: CSVNDRAGNTIYF

length: 14
size: NA
D: TRBD2
V: TRBV4-1
J: TRBJ2-1
DNA: TGCGCCAGCAGCCAAGCCCAGACTAGCGGTGAGCAGTTCTTC
CDR3: CASSQAQTSGEQFF

length: 18
size: NA
D: NA
V: TRBV15
J: TRBJ1-6
DNA: TGTGCCACCAGCAGGGCGGCCTCAGCGAGCTCCTATAATTCACCCCTCCACTTT
CDR3: CATSRAASASSYNSPLHF

length: 14
size: NA
D: TRBD1
V: TRBV6-6
J: TRBJ1-1
DNA: TGTGCCAGCAGTGTGGGACAGGGAGGATTTGAAGCTTTCTTT
CDR3: CASSVGQGGFEAFF

length: 16
size: NA
D: TRBD1
V: TRBV5-1
J: TRBJ1-4
DNA: TGCGCCAGCAGCTTGTTTGACAGGGGGCGTCTTGAAAAACTGTTTTTT
CDR3: CASSLFDRGRLEKLFF

length: 15
size: NA
D: TRBD1
V: TRBV30
J: TRBJ1-4
DNA: TGTGCCTGGAGCGCTAAACAGGGGACTAATGAAAAACTGTTTTTT
CDR3: CAWSAKQGTNEKLFF

length: 14
size: NA
D: NA
V: TRBV6-5
J: TRBJ1-2
DNA: TGTGCCAGCAGTTACTCGGAGGTTACGCATGGCTACACCTTC
CDR3: CASSYSEVTHGYTF

length: 14
size: NA
D: NA
V: TRBV18
J: TRBJ2-2
DNA: TGTGCCAGCTCCACTGGACAAAACACCGGGGAGCTGTTTTTT
CDR3: CASSTGQNTGELFF

length: 15
size: NA
D: NA
V: TRBV7-9
J: TRBJ1-2
DNA: TGTGCCAGCAGCTTCGAGGGGAGACCTAACTATGGCTACACCTTC
CDR3: CASSFEGRPNYGYTF

length: 16
size: NA
D: TRBD2
V: TRBV11-3
J: TRBJ2-2
DNA: TGTGCCAGCAGCTTAGGACTAGCGGGGATAACCGGGGAGCTGTTTTTT
CDR3: CASSLGLAGITGELFF

length: 18
size: NA
D: TRBD1
V: TRBV5-4
J: TRBJ2-2
DNA: TGTGCCAGCAGCTTGGCCAAGGGGACAGGGGCCGTTACCGGGGAGCTGTTTTTT
CDR3: CASSLAKGTGAVTGELFF

length: 16
size: NA
D: NA
V: TRBV25-1
J: TRBJ1-4
DNA: TGTGCCAGCAGTCCCATGGGGCGGGGAGGCAGGGAAAAACTGTTTTTT
CDR3: CASSPMGRGGREKLFF

length: 15
size: NA
D: TRBD2
V: TRBV5-1
J: TRBJ2-7
DNA: TGCGCCAGCAGCTTGTGGGGTGGCGGGGGATACGAGCAGTACTTC
CDR3: CASSLWGGGGYEQYF

length: 12
size: NA
D: NA
V: TRBV5-4
J: TRBJ2-3
DNA: TGTGCCAGCAGCTTGGTAACGGATACGCAGTATTTT
CDR3: CASSLVTDTQYF

length: 14
size: NA
D: NA
V: TRBV9
J: TRBJ2-5
DNA: TGTGCCAGCAGCGTTGAGGGGTTTGGGGAGACCCAGTACTTC
CDR3: CASSVEGFGETQYF

length: 17
size: NA
D: TRBD2
V: TRBV10-3
J: TRBJ2-2
DNA: TGTGCCATCAGGGCGACTAGCGGGGCGATCAACACCGGGGAGCTGTTTTTT
CDR3: CAIRATSGAINTGELFF

length: 15
size: NA
D: TRBD1
V: TRBV14
J: TRBJ2-6
DNA: TGTGCCAGCAGCGTACAGGGGTCTGGGGCCAACGTCCTGACTTTC
CDR3: CASSVQGSGANVLTF

length: 12
size: NA
D: NA
V: TRBV29-1
J: TRBJ1-5
DNA: TGCAGCGTTGAGGGGCCCAATCAGCCCCAGCATTTT
CDR3: CSVEGPNQPQHF

length: 16
size: NA
D: NA
V: TRBV18
J: TRBJ1-6
DNA: TGTGCCAGCTCTCAAGGGGTGGGTCCTTATAATTCACCCCTCCACTTT
CDR3: CASSQGVGPYNSPLHF

length: 14
size: NA
D: NA
V: TRBV27
J: TRBJ1-5
DNA: TGTGCCAGCGGAACAGGGTTGTCTTATCAGCCCCAGCATTTT
CDR3: CASGTGLSYQPQHF

length: 13
size: NA
D: NA
V: TRBV6-5
J: TRBJ2-7
DNA: TGTGCCGGGCGGAATGTGGGCGGGTACGAGCAGTACTTC
CDR3: CAGRNVGGYEQYF

length: 16
size: NA
D: NA
V: TRBV4-3
J: TRBJ1-4
DNA: TGCGCCAGCAGCCAAGGGCCCATGGGAATGAGTGAAAAACTGTTTTTT
CDR3: CASSQGPMGMSEKLFF

length: 15
size: NA
D: TRBD1
V: TRBV28
J: TRBJ2-7
DNA: TGTGCCAGCAGTTTTTCCGGGACAGGGGGTTACGAGCAGTACTTC
CDR3: CASSFSGTGGYEQYF

length: 15
size: NA
D: NA
V: TRBV7-9
J: TRBJ2-7
DNA: TGTGCCAGCAGCCCAGCGCAACAGTCCGGGTACGAGCAGTACTTC
CDR3: CASSPAQQSGYEQYF

length: 15
size: NA
D: TRBD2
V: TRBV6-5
J: TRBJ2-7
DNA: TGTGCCAGCAGCGATACTAGCGGGGGGGTCTACGAGCAGTACTTC
CDR3: CASSDTSGGVYEQYF

length: 13
size: NA
D: NA
V: TRBV9
J: TRBJ2-5
DNA: TGTGCCAGCAGCGTTAGGCCCAAAGAGACCCAGTACTTC
CDR3: CASSVRPKETQYF

length: 16
size: NA
D: NA
V: TRBV4-3
J: TRBJ2-2
DNA: TGCGCCAGCAGCCCCCCGGCAGAGCCCGACACCGGGGAGCTGTTTTTT
CDR3: CASSPPAEPDTGELFF

length: 13
size: NA
D: NA
V: TRBV19
J: TRBJ2-7
DNA: TGTGCCAGTAGTATCCAGGGGCGAGGCGAGCAGTACTTC
CDR3: CASSIQGRGEQYF